This paragraph reports one TCR beta chain. The antigen is unknown. This record belongs to a study of T-cell memory formation after mild COVID-19. Study-wide points: Memory from before infection featured some responding clones, which suggests cross-reactive memory joined. Clones that contracted from day 15 to 85 were balanced CD4/CD8, while later expanders leaned CD4+. Chiefly within CM and EM were the contracting CD4+ clones; CD8+ ones were within EMRA.

Germline CDR1 SGHTA, CDR2 FQGNSA. The CDR3 extends over 15 amino acids. V was clipped by 5 bases and J by 7 bases; unmatched bases: 8. cDNA libraries for TCR alpha and TCR beta, carrying sample barcodes and UMIs, came from 5'RACE with constant-segment primers. Each CDR3 protein is one row after TCRdb ran MiXCR on the 5' RACE reads. The repertoire includes around 390,000 distinct CDR3 sequences, about a sixth of them detected once, and about 22% sits in the top ten. The chain is built from TRBV7-2 and TRBJ1-6; 7 bases are shared with TRBD1. Sequences were obtained from PBMCs or a T cell subset sorted from them (not recorded which). This sequence originates from a man aged 18 to 29 who had mild COVID-19 (a few samples of this study predate the infection). Cell type and time point are not known. CDR3 loop: CASSPRQGPNSPLHF. DNA of the CDR3: TGTGCCAGCAGCCCCCGACAGGGTCCGAATTCACCCCTCCACTTT.